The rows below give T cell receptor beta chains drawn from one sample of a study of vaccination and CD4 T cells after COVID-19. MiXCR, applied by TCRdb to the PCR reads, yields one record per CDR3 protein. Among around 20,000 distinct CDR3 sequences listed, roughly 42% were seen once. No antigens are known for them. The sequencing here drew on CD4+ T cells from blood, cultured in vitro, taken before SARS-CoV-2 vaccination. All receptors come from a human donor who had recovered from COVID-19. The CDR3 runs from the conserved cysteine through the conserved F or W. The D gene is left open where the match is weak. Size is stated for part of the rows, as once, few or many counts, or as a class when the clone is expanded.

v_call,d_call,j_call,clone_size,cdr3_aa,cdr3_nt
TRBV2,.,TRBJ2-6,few,CASKGTGANVLTF,TGTGCCAGCAAGGGTACTGGGGCCAACGTCCTGACTTTC
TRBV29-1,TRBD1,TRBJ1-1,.,CSVDPGQGPPGTLNTEAFF,TGCAGCGTTGACCCGGGACAGGGGCCACCCGGTACCCTGAACACTGAAGCTTTCTTT
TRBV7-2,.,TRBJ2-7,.,CASSLASLGSPYEQYF,TGTGCCAGCAGCTTAGCGAGCCTCGGCAGCCCCTACGAGCAGTACTTC
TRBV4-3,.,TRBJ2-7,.,CASSQEGNEQYF,TGCGCCAGCAGCCAAGAAGGGAACGAGCAGTACTTC
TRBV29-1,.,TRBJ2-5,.,CSVDAYQETQYF,TGCAGCGTTGATGCGTACCAAGAGACCCAGTACTTC
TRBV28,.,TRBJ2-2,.,CASSLTGTNTGKLFF,TGTGCCAGCAGCCTCACAGGGACGAACACCGGGAAGCTGTTTTTT
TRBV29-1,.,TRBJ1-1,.,CSVEGRVSTEAFF,TGCAGCGTTGAGGGCAGGGTAAGCACTGAAGCTTTCTTT
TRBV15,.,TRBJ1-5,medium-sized,CATSNDYSNQPQHF,TGTGCCACCAGCAACGATTATAGCAATCAGCCCCAGCATTTT
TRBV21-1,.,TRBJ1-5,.,CASSNRGTRRNQPQHF,TGTGCCAGCAGCAACCGGGGGACTAGGCGCAATCAGCCCCAGCATTTT
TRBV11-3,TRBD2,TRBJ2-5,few,CASSAGASGSFETQYF,TGTGCCAGCAGTGCTGGGGCTAGCGGGAGCTTTGAGACCCAGTACTTC
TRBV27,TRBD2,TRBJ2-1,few,CASSLWTSGRALNEQFF,TGTGCCAGCAGTTTATGGACTAGCGGGAGGGCCCTCAATGAGCAGTTCTTC
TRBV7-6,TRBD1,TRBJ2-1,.,CASSPGQYNEQFF,TGTGCCAGCAGCCCGGGACAGTACAATGAGCAGTTCTTC
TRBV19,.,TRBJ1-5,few,CASSEGGGQPQHF,TGTGCCAGTAGTGAGGGCGGGGGTCAGCCCCAGCATTTT
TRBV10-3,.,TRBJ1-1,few,CAISESWSGQDSEAFF,TGTGCCATCAGTGAGTCTTGGTCGGGACAAGACTCAGAAGCTTTCTTT
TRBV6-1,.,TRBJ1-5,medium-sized,CASSEAVAGNQPQHF,TGTGCCAGCAGTGAAGCTGTCGCGGGCAATCAGCCCCAGCATTTT
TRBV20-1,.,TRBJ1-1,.,CSADYLGGPAEAFF,TGCAGTGCTGATTACCTAGGGGGGCCCGCTGAAGCTTTCTTT